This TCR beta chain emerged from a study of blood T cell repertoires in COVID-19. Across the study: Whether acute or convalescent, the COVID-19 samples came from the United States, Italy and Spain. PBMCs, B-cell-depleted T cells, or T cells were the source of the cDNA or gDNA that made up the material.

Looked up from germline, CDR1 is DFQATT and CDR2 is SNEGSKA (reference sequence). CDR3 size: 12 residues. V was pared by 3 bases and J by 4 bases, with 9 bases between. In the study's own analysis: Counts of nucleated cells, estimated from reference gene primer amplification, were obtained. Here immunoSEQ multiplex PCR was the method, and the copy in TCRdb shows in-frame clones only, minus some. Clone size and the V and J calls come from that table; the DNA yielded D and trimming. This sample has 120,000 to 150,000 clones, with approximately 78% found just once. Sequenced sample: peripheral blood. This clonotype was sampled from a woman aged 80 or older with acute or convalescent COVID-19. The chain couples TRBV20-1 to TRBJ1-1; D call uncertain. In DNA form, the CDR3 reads TGCAGTGCTAGTAGAGGGTTCACTGAAGCTTTCTTT. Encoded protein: CSASRGFTEAFF.